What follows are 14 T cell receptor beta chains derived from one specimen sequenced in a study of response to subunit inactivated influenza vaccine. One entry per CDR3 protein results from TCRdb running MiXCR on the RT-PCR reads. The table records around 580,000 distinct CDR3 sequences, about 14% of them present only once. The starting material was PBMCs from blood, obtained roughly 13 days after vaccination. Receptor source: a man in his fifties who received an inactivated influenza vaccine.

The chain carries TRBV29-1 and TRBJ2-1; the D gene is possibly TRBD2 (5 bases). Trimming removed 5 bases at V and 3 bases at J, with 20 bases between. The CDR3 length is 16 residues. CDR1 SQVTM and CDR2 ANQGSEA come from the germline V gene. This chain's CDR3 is CSVLESGKEDYNEQFF. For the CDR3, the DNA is TGCAGCGTTTTAGAGTCCGGGAAGGAAGACTACAATGAGCAGTTCTTC.

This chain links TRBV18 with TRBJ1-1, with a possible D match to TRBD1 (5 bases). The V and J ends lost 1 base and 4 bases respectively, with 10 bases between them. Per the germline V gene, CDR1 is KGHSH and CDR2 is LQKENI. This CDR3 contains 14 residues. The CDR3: CASSPLPGSTEAFF. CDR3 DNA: TGTGCCAGCTCACCACTCCCAGGGTCCACTGAAGCTTTCTTT.

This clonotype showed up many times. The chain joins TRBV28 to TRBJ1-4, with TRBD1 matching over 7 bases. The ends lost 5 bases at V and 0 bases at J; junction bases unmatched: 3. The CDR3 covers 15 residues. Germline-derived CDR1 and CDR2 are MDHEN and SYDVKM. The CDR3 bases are TGTGCCAGCAGTGACAGGGTCCCAACTAATGAAAAACTGTTTTTT. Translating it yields CASSDRVPTNEKLFF.

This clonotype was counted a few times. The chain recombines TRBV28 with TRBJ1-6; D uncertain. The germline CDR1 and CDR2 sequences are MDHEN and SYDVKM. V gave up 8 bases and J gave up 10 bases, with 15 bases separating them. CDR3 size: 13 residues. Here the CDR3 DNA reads TGTGCCAGCTTAAGGGCAAGGAACTCACCCCTCCACTTT. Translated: CASLRARNSPLHF.

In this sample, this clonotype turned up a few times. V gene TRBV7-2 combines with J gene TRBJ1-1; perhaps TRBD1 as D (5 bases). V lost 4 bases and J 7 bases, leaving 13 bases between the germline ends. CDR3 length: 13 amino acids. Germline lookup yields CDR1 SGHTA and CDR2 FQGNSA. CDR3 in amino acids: CASSSVQGYEAFF. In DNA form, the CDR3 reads TGTGCCAGCAGCTCCGTTCAGGGATATGAAGCTTTCTTT.

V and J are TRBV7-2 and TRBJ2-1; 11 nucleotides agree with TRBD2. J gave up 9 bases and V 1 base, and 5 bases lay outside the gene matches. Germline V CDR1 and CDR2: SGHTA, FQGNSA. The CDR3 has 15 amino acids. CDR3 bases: TGTGCCAGCAGCTTAGTAGCGGGGGGGAAGATTGAGCAGTTCTTC. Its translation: CASSLVAGGKIEQFF.

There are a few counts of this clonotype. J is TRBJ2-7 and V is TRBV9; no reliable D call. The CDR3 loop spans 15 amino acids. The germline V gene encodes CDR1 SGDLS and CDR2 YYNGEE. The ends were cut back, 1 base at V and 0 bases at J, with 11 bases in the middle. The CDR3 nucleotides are TGTGCCAGCAGCGTAACGGGCCAGAGCTCCTACGAGCAGTACTTC. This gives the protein CASSVTGQSSYEQYF.

The CDR3 nucleotides read TGCGCCAGCAGCTTGACTAGCGGGGCAGTCCTACGGTCCGGGGAGCTGTTTTTT. As protein: CASSLTSGAVLRSGELFF. This sequence joins TRBV5-1 and TRBJ2-2; 10 bases map to TRBD2. Germline loops: CDR1 SGHRS, CDR2 YFSETQ. This CDR3 has 18 residues. Losses at the gene ends were 1 base for V and 6 bases for J; bases not matched to a gene: 12. The whole variable domain, remainder taken from reference TRBV5-1 and TRBJ2-2, is KAGVTQTPRYLIKTRGQQVTLSCSPISGHRSVSWYQQTPGQGLQFLFEYFSETQRNKGNFPGRFSGRQFSNSRSEMNVSTLELGDSALYLCASSLTSGAVLRSGELFFGEGSRLTVL.

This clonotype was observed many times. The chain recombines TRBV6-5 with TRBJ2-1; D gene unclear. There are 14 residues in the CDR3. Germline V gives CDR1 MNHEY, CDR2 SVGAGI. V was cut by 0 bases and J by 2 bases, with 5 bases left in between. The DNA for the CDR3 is TGTGCCAGCAGTTACTCGTCCGCCTACAATGAGCAGTTCTTC. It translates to CASSYSSAYNEQFF.

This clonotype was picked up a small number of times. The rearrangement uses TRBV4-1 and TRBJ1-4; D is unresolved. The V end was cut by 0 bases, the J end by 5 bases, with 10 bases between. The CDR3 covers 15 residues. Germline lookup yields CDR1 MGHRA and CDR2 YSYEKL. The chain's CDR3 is CASSQDISWNEKLFF. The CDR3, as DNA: TGCGCCAGCAGCCAAGATATCAGTTGGAATGAAAAACTGTTTTTT.

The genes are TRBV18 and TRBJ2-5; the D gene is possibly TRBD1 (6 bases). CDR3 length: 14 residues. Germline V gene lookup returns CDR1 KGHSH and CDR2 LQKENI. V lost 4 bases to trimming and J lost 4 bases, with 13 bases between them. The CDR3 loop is CASSRGGSGETQYF. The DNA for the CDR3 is TGTGCCAGCTCACGTGGGGGCAGTGGAGAGACCCAGTACTTC.

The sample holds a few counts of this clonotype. CDR3 sequence (DNA): TGCGCCAGCAGCCAAGGGGATATTACCGGGGAGCTGTTTTTT. Its translation: CASSQGDITGELFF. The rearrangement uses TRBV4-1 and TRBJ2-2; no definite D call. Trimming took off 1 base at V and 5 bases at J, with 8 bases between the two ends. CDR3 length: 14 residues. From germline, CDR1 is MGHRA and CDR2 YSYEKL.

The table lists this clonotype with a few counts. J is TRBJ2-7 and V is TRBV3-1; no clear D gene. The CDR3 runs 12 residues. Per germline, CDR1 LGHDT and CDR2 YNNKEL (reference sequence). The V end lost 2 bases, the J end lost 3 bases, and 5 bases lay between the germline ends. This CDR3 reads CASSQWGYEQYF. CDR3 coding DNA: TGTGCCAGCAGCCAATGGGGCTACGAGCAGTACTTC.

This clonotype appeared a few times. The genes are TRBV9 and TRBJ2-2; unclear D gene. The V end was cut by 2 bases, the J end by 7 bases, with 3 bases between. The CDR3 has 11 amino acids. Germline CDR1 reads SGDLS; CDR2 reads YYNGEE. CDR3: CASSVSGELFF. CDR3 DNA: TGTGCCAGCAGCGTTAGCGGGGAGCTGTTTTTT.